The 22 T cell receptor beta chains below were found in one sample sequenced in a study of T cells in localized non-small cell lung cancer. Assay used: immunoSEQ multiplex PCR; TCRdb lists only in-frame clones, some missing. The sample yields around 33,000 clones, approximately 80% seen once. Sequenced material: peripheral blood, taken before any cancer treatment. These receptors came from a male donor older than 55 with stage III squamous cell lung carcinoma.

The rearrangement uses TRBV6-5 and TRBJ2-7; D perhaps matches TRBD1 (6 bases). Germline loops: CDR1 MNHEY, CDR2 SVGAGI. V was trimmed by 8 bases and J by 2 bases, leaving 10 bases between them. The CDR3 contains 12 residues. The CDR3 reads CASRDTAYEQYF. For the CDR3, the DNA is TGTGCCAGCCGGGACACCGCCTACGAGCAGTACTTC.

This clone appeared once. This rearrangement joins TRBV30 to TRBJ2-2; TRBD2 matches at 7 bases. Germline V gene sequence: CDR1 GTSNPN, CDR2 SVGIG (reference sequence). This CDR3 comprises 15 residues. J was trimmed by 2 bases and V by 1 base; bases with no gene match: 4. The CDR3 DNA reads TGTGCCTGGAGTGCCACTAGCGCAAACACCGGGGAGCTGTTTTTT. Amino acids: CAWSATSANTGELFF. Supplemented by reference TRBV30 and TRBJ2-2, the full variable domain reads SQTIHQWPATLVQPVGSPLSLECTVEGTSNPNLYWYRQAAGRGLQLLFYSVGIGQISSEVPQNLSASRPQDRQFILSSKKLLLSDSGFYLCAWSATSANTGELFFGEGSRLTVL.

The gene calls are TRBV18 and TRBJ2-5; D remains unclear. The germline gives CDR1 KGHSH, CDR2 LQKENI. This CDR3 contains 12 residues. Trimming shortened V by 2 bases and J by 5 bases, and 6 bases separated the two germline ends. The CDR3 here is CASSPSQETQYF. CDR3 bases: TGTGCCAGCTCACCATCACAGGAGACCCAGTACTTC. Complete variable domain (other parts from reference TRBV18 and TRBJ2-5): NAGVMQNPRHLVRRRGQEARLRCSPMKGHSHVYWYRQLPEEGLKFMVYLQKENIIDESGMPKERFSAEFPKEGPSILRIQQVVRGDSAAYFCASSPSQETQYFGPGTRLLVL.

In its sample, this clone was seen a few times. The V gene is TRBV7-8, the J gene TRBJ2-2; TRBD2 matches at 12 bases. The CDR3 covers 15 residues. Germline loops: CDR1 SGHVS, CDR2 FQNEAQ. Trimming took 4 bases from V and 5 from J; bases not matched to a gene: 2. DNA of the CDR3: TGTGCCAGCAGCTCTAGCGGGAGGGAGACCGGGGAGCTGTTTTTT. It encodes CASSSSGRETGELFF. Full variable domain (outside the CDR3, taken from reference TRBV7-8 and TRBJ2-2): GAGVSQSPRYKVAKRGQDVALRCDPISGHVSLFWYQQALGQGPEFLTYFQNEAQLDKSGLPSDRFFAERPEGSVSTLKIQRTQQEDSAVYLCASSSSGRETGELFFGEGSRLTVL.

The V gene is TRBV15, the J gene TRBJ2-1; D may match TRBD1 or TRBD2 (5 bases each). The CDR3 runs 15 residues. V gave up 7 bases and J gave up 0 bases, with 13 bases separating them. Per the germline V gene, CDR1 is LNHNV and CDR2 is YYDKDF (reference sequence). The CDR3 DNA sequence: TGTGCCACCACCCTGGGACCGAGCTCCTACAATGAGCAGTTCTTC. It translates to CATTLGPSSYNEQFF.

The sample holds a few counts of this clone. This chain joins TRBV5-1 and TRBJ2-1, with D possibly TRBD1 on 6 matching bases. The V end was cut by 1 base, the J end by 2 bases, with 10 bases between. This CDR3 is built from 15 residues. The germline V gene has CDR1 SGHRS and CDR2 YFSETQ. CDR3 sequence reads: CASSLPGHTYNEQFF. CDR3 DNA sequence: TGCGCCAGCAGCTTGCCGGGACACACCTACAATGAGCAGTTCTTC.

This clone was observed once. CDR3 sequence: CASSLAGGRSTEAFF. The CDR3, as DNA: TGTGCCAGCAGCTTGGCGGGGGGGAGGAGCACTGAAGCTTTCTTT. J is TRBJ1-1 and V is TRBV5-6, with D possibly TRBD1 on 5 matching bases. Deletions cut 0 bases from V and 4 bases from J, with 13 bases between. CDR3 length: 15 residues. Germline lookup yields CDR1 SGHDT and CDR2 YYEEEE.

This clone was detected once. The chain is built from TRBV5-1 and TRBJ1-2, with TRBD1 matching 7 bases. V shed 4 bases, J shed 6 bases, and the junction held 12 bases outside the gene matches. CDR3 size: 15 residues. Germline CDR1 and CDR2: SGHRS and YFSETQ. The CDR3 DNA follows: TGCGCCAGCAGCCCCCGGGTAGGGGACAGCCATGGCTACACCTTC. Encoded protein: CASSPRVGDSHGYTF.

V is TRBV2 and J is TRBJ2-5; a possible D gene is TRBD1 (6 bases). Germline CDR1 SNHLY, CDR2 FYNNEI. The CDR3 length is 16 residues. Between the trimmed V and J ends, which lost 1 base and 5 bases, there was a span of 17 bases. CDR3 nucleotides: TGTGCCAGCAGTGAAGGGCCGGGACAAAACCGGGAGACCCAGTACTTC. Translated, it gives CASSEGPGQNRETQYF.

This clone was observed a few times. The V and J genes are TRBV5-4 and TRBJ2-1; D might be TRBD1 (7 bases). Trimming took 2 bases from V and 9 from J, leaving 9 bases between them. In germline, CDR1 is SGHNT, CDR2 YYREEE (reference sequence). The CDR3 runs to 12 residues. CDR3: CASSFQGGEQFF. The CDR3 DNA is TGTGCCAGCAGCTTCCAGGGGGGTGAGCAGTTCTTC.

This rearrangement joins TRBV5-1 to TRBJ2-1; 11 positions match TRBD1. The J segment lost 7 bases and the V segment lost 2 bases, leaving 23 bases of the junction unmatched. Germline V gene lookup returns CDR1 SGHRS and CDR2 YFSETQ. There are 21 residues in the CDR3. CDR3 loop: CASSFQTGTGGRIATGNEQFF. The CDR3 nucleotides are TGCGCCAGCAGCTTCCAAACCGGGACAGGGGGTCGCATCGCTACGGGGAATGAGCAGTTCTTC.

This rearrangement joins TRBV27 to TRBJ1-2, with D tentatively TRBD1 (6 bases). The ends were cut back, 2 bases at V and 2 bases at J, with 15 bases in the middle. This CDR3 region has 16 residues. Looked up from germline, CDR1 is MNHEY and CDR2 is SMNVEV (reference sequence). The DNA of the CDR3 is TGTGCCAGCAGTTTAGGGGGCCGGGGAAACAACTATGGCTACACCTTC. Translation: CASSLGGRGNNYGYTF.

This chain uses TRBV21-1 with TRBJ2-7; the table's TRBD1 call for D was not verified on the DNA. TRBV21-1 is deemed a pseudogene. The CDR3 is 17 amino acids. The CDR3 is CASSTPRADRRTYEQYF. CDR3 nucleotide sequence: TGTGCCAGCAGCACCCCCCGGGCCGACAGACGAACCTACGAGCAGTACTTC.

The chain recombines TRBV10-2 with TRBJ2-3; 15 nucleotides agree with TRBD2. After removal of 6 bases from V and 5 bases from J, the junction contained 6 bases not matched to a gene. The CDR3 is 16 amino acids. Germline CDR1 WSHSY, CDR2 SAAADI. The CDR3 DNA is TGCGCCAGCAGCGGACTAGCGGGAGGGGGAAGAGATACGCAGTATTTT. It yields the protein CASSGLAGGGRDTQYF.

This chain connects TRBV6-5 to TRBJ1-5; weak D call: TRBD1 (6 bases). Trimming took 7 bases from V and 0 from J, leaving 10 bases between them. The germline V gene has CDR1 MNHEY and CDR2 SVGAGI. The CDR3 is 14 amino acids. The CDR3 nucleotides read TGTGCCAGCACCAGGGACATTAGCAATCAGCCCCAGCATTTT. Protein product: CASTRDISNQPQHF.

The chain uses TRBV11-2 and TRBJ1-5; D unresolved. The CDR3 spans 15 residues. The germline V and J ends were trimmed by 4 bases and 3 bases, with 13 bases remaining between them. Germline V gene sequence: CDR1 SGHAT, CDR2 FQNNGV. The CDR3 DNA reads TGTGCCAGCAGCTCCTCGGACGGTATCAATCAGCCCCAGCATTTT. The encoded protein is CASSSSDGINQPQHF.

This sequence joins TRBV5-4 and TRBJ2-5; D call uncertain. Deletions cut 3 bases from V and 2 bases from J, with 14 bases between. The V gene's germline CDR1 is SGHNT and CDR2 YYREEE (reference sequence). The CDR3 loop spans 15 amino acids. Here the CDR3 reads CASSSVGSVQETQYF. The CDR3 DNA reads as TGTGCCAGCAGCTCCGTGGGGTCCGTGCAAGAGACCCAGTACTTC.

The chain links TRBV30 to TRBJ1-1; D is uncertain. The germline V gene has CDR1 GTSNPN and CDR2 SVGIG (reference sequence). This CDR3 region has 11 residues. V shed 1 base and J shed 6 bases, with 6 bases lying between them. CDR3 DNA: TGTGCCTGGAGTGATCCGGCTGAAGCTTTCTTT. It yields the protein CAWSDPAEAFF.

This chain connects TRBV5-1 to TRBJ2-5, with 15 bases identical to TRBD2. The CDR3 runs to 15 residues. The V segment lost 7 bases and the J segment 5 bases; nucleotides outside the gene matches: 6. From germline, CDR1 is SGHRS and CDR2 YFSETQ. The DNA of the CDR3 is TGCGCCAGCGGACTAGCGGGGGGGCCGGAGGAGACCCAGTACTTC. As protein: CASGLAGGPEETQYF.

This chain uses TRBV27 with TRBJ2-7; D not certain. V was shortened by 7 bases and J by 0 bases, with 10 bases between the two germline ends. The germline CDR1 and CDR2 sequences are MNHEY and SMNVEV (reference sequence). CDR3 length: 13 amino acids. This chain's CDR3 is CASKPPNSYEQYF. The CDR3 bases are TGTGCCAGCAAGCCCCCAAACTCCTACGAGCAGTACTTC.

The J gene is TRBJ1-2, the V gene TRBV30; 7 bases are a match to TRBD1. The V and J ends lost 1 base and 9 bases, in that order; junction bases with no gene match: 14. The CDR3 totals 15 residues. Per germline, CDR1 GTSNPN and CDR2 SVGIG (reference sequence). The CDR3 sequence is CAWSAPYGTVSSYTF. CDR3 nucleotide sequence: TGTGCCTGGAGTGCACCGTATGGGACAGTCTCTAGCTACACCTTC.

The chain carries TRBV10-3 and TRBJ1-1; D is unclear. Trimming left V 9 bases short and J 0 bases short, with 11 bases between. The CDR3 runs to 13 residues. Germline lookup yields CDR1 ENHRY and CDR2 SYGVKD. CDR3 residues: CAIQNQMNTEAFF. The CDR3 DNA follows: TGTGCCATACAGAACCAAATGAACACTGAAGCTTTCTTT.